The present T cell receptor (beta chain) was sequenced within a study of shared T cell receptors in the human thymus. Using immunoSEQ multiplex PCR, the repertoire was profiled, and TCRdb retains in-frame clones only, with some absent. The sample has approximately 730,000 clones, roughly 85% seen once. CDR3 length: 15 amino acids. The V end was cut by 10 bases, the J end by 0 bases, with 19 bases between. In germline, CDR1 is SGHDT, CDR2 YYEEEE. These same data were also listed under a study on human thymus T cells. This second report adds: Immunologically healthy infants in Finland undergoing congenital heart defect surgery were the donors. Corrective heart surgery yielded resections, and these provided the thymus tissue. Related research found strongly overlapping thymic repertoires in unrelated individuals.

Sequencing used thymocytes. The sequence came from a girl less than two years old with a congenital heart defect. The J gene is TRBJ1-1, the V gene TRBV5-6; D might be TRBD1 (5 bases). The CDR3 is CAPSWGGSMNTEAFF. The CDR3 nucleotides are TGTGCCCCCTCCTGGGGGGGGTCTATGAACACTGAAGCTTTCTTT.